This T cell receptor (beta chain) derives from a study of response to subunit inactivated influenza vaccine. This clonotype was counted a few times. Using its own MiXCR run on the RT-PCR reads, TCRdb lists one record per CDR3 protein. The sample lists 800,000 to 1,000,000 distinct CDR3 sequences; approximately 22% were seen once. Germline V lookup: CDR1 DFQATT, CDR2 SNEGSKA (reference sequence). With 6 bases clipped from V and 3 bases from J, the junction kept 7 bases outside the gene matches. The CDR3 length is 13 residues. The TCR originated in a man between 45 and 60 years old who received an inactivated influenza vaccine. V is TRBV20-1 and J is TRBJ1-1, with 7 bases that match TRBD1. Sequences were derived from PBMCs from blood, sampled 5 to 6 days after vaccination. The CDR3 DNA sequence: TGCAGTGCCGTACAGGGGTTGGACACTGAAGCTTTCTTT. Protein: CSAVQGLDTEAFF.